Presented here are 32 T cell receptor beta chains from one specimen sequenced in a study of cytomegalovirus exposure and HLA in healthy donors. The assay was immunoSEQ multiplex PCR, and TCRdb's table has in-frame clones only and misses some. The repertoire has fewer than 200,000 clones, about 90% of them found once; the top ten carry roughly 5.8%. Sequenced input: PBMCs. These receptors came from a woman in her thirties in good health and CMV-seronegative.

The J gene is TRBJ1-6, the V gene TRBV2; TRBD1 might be the D (5 bases). The germline V and J ends were trimmed by 6 bases and 5 bases, with 17 bases remaining between them. Germline CDR1 and CDR2: SNHLY and FYNNEI. The CDR3 covers 16 residues. CDR3 in DNA: TGTGCCAGCAGCGTACTTGGGACGGAGAATAATTCACCCCTCCACTTT. Translated: CASSVLGTENNSPLHF.

The rearrangement joins TRBV7-3 to TRBJ2-5, with TRBD2 matching over 8 bases. Germline V gene lookup returns CDR1 SGHTA and CDR2 FQGTGA. There are 14 residues in the CDR3. Losses at the gene ends were 4 bases for V and 5 bases for J; bases not matched to a gene: 6. The CDR3 here is CASSYTGGGETQYF. The CDR3 region has the DNA TGTGCCAGCAGCTACACGGGAGGGGGTGAGACCCAGTACTTC.

Ten or more counts support this clone. For the CDR3, the DNA is TGTGCCAGCAGCGGTCCGTCTAGCGGGGGGGCTGGCGAGCAGTACTTC. This sequence encodes CASSGPSSGGAGEQYF. The chain carries TRBV9 and TRBJ2-7, with 12 bases that match TRBD2. The junction had 10 bases not matched to a gene; V was cut back by 3 bases and J by 6 bases. This CDR3 has 16 residues. Germline CDR1 SGDLS, CDR2 YYNGEE.

The gene calls are TRBV30 and TRBJ2-2; D possibly corresponds to TRBD2 (7 bases). The V and J ends lost 3 bases and 2 bases respectively, with 16 bases between them. This CDR3 contains 16 residues. CDR1 and CDR2 (germline): GTSNPN, SVGIG (reference sequence). CDR3 residues: CAWRRGASGNTGELFF. The CDR3 nucleotides read TGTGCCTGGAGGAGGGGGGCTAGCGGAAACACCGGGGAGCTGTTTTTT.

J is TRBJ1-2 and V is TRBV29-1, with 8 bases lining up with TRBD1. J lost 10 bases, V lost 2 bases, and 9 bases had no gene match. CDR1 SQVTM and CDR2 ANQGSEA come from the germline V gene. The CDR3 has 13 residues. The CDR3 sequence: CSVESLGQGAYTF. The CDR3 nucleotides read TGCAGCGTTGAATCTCTAGGGCAGGGGGCCTACACCTTC.

V is TRBV19 and J is TRBJ1-2, with TRBD1 matching over 8 bases. V was clipped by 6 bases and J by 8 bases; unmatched bases: 8. In germline, CDR1 is LNHDA, CDR2 SQIVND (reference sequence). The CDR3 sequence is 13 residues long. The DNA for the CDR3 is TGTGCCAGTAGAGACAGGGGAGGCGGAGGCTACACCTTC. This codes for CASRDRGGGGYTF.

The chain combines TRBV5-6 with TRBJ2-5; possible D gene TRBD1, 6 bases. The CDR3 sequence is 14 residues long. V shed 1 base and J shed 7 bases, with 14 bases lying between them. The germline gives CDR1 SGHDT, CDR2 YYEEEE. CDR3 nucleotide sequence: TGTGCCAGCAGCTTGCCCGGACAGCCCGCGACCCAGTACTTC. Translation gives CASSLPGQPATQYF.

V gene TRBV10-3 combines with J gene TRBJ2-2; D might be TRBD1 (8 bases). V shed 6 bases and J shed 3 bases, with 17 bases lying between them. The CDR3 runs to 16 residues. In germline, CDR1 is ENHRY, CDR2 SYGVKD. CDR3 in amino acids: CAIRADRGGHTGELFF. CDR3 coding DNA: TGTGCCATCAGGGCAGACAGGGGAGGGCACACCGGGGAGCTGTTTTTT.

This clone has only one observation. The chain has TRBV5-4 and TRBJ2-7, with 9 positions matching TRBD2. This CDR3 is 15 amino acids long. With 0 bases clipped from V and 3 bases from J, the junction kept 4 bases outside the gene matches. Germline V lookup: CDR1 SGHNT, CDR2 YYREEE (reference sequence). The CDR3 nucleotides are TGTGCCAGCAGCTTGGATCTAGCGGGGAACTACGAGCAGTACTTC. Protein sequence: CASSLDLAGNYEQYF.

The V and J genes are TRBV5-1 and TRBJ2-1; 12 bases line up with TRBD2. The V gene's germline CDR1 is SGHRS and CDR2 YFSETQ. J was trimmed by 7 bases and V by 2 bases; bases with no gene match: 4. This CDR3 comprises 15 residues. The DNA for the CDR3 is TGCGCCAGCAGCTTTCTAGCGGGAGGGCCTAATGAGCAGTTCTTC. Translating gives CASSFLAGGPNEQFF. The full variable domain, with the rest looked up from reference TRBV5-1 and TRBJ2-1, is KAGVTQTPRYLIKTRGQQVTLSCSPISGHRSVSWYQQTPGQGLQFLFEYFSETQRNKGNFPGRFSGRQFSNSRSEMNVSTLELGDSALYLCASSFLAGGPNEQFFGPGTRLTVL.

This chain uses TRBV7-3 with TRBJ1-6; 7 bases match TRBD1. The germline gives CDR1 SGHTA, CDR2 FQGTGA. Trimming cost V 5 bases and J 5 bases; bases outside gene matches: 12. CDR3 length: 17 residues. Here the CDR3 DNA reads TGTGCCAGCAGCGACCCAAAACCGGGACAGAATAATTCACCCCTCCACTTT. It translates to CASSDPKPGQNNSPLHF.

V gene TRBV7-9 combines with J gene TRBJ1-2; no firm D call. CDR3 length: 14 amino acids. Germline-derived CDR1 and CDR2 are SEHNR and FQNEAQ (reference sequence). With 2 bases removed from V and 4 bases from J, the gap between germline ends came to 11 bases. The DNA for the CDR3 is TGTGCCAGCAGCTTAAAGGGAATCACCTATGGCTACACCTTC. This sequence encodes CASSLKGITYGYTF.

The chain joins TRBV11-2 to TRBJ1-1; no firm D call. Germline loops: CDR1 SGHAT, CDR2 FQNNGV. V lost 6 bases to trimming and J lost 4 bases, with 12 bases between them. The CDR3 sequence is 13 residues long. This chain's CDR3 is CASSSAASTEAFF. The CDR3 region has the DNA TGTGCCAGCAGTAGTGCCGCGAGCACTGAAGCTTTCTTT.

The chain uses TRBV28 and TRBJ2-2, with D perhaps TRBD2 (6 bases). The V and J ends lost 5 bases and 3 bases respectively, with 10 bases between them. CDR1 and CDR2 from the germline V gene are MDHEN and SYDVKM. The CDR3 extends over 14 amino acids. The DNA of the CDR3 is TGTGCCAGCAGTCTAGCGTCTCACACCGGGGAGCTGTTTTTT. Its translation is CASSLASHTGELFF. Using reference TRBV28 and TRBJ2-2 for the parts outside the CDR3, the full variable domain is DVKVTQSSRYLVKRTGEKVFLECVQDMDHENMFWYRQDPGLGLRLIYFSYDVKMKEKGDIPEGYSVSREKKERFSLILESASTNQTSMYLCASSLASHTGELFFGEGSRLTVL.

In its sample, this clone was seen once. The chain uses TRBV7-2 and TRBJ2-3; D perhaps matches TRBD2 (6 bases). Germline-derived CDR1 and CDR2 are SGHTA and FQGNSA. There are 14 residues in the CDR3. Trimming cost V 5 bases and J 5 bases, with 14 bases left between them. The CDR3 DNA reads as TGTGCCAGCAGCACCCGGGGGAGGCAAGATACGCAGTATTTT. Amino acid sequence: CASSTRGRQDTQYF.

The chain employs TRBV9 and TRBJ2-2; the D gene is possibly TRBD2 (5 bases). Germline V gives CDR1 SGDLS, CDR2 YYNGEE. Trimming took 2 bases from V and 5 from J, leaving 13 bases between them. CDR3 size: 15 residues. CDR3 loop: CASSVGSTRTGELFF. The CDR3 DNA reads as TGTGCCAGCAGCGTTGGGAGCACTAGGACCGGGGAGCTGTTTTTT.

The V call is TRBV7-3, the J call TRBJ2-1, with D unclear. Germline CDR1 SGHTA, CDR2 FQGTGA. Deletions cut 6 bases from V and 1 base from J, with 13 bases between. The CDR3 length is 15 residues. CDR3 in amino acids: CASRRDGASYNEQFF. CDR3 sequence (DNA): TGTGCCAGCAGAAGAGACGGAGCTTCCTACAATGAGCAGTTCTTC.

J is TRBJ2-6 and V is TRBV7-8; D may match TRBD1 or TRBD2 (5 bases each). The V gene lost 1 base and the J gene lost 1 base, with 14 bases spanning the gap. Per the germline V gene, CDR1 is SGHVS and CDR2 is FQNEAQ. The CDR3 is made up of 18 amino acids. For the CDR3, the DNA is TGTGCCAGCAGCTTAGAGGCACAGGACTGGTCTGGGGCCAACGTCCTGACTTTC. It specifies CASSLEAQDWSGANVLTF.

The chain has TRBV6-6 and TRBJ2-7, with 11 bases that match TRBD2. This CDR3 has 13 residues. Losses at the gene ends were 9 bases for V and 5 bases for J; bases not matched to a gene: 6. CDR1 and CDR2 from the germline V gene are MNHNY and SVGAGI (reference sequence). The chain's CDR3 is CASDSGRAHEQYF. For the CDR3, the DNA is TGTGCCAGTGATAGCGGGAGGGCCCACGAGCAGTACTTC.

J is TRBJ2-7 and V is TRBV19; TRBD1 matches 7 bases. Trimming at V came to 5 bases and at J to 4 bases, leaving 11 bases not matched to a gene. Looked up from germline, CDR1 is LNHDA and CDR2 is SQIVND (reference sequence). This CDR3 contains 15 residues. In DNA form, the CDR3 reads TGTGCCAGTAGTGATAACCGGGACAGATTTTACGAGCAGTACTTC. As protein: CASSDNRDRFYEQYF.

In this sample, this clone turned up once. The genes are TRBV5-4 and TRBJ1-2; D gene ambiguous. Trimming cost V 0 bases and J 5 bases, with 8 bases left between them. The length of the CDR3 is 13 residues. The V gene's germline CDR1 is SGHNT and CDR2 YYREEE (reference sequence). The CDR3 DNA follows: TGTGCCAGCAGCTTGGAAAGGGTTTATGGCTACACCTTC. Protein product: CASSLERVYGYTF. The variable domain in full, completed from reference TRBV5-4 and TRBJ1-2, reads ETGVTQSPTHLIKTRGQQVTLRCSSQSGHNTVSWYQQALGQGPQFIFQYYREEENGRGNFPPRFSGLQFPNYSSELNVNALELDDSALYLCASSLERVYGYTFGSGTRLTVV.

The chain has TRBV18 and TRBJ2-1, with TRBD2 matching over 7 bases. The CDR3 covers 15 residues. The V segment lost 6 bases and the J segment 5 bases; nucleotides outside the gene matches: 10. CDR1 is KGHSH, CDR2 LQKENI, per germline. The CDR3 sequence: CASSLASGDNNEQFF. The CDR3 bases are TGTGCCAGCTCCCTCGCTAGCGGTGACAACAATGAGCAGTTCTTC.

CDR3 protein: CASSHFAGELFF. CDR3 DNA sequence: TGTGCCAGCAGTCATTTTGCCGGGGAGCTGTTTTTT. The chain employs TRBV6-1 and TRBJ2-2; D call uncertain. CDR1 is MNHNS, CDR2 SASEGT, per germline. The ends were cut back, 5 bases at V and 6 bases at J, with 7 bases in the middle. The CDR3 extends over 12 amino acids.

This CDR3 reads CASRTDRLWDEQFF. The CDR3 DNA reads as TGTGCCAGCAGGACAGACAGGCTTTGGGATGAGCAGTTCTTC. The chain couples TRBV7-9 to TRBJ2-1; a weak D match, TRBD1 (6 bases). The CDR3 extends over 14 amino acids. From germline, CDR1 is SEHNR and CDR2 FQNEAQ (reference sequence). V was shortened by 6 bases and J by 8 bases, with 17 bases between the two germline ends. Complete variable domain (other parts from reference TRBV7-9 and TRBJ2-1): DTGVSQNPRHKITKRGQNVTFRCDPISEHNRLYWYRQTLGQGPEFLTYFQNEAQLEKSRLLSDRFSAERPKGSFSTLEIQRTEQGDSAMYLCASRTDRLWDEQFFGPGTRLTVL.

This clone was found once. V and J are TRBV7-2 and TRBJ1-2; D possibly corresponds to TRBD1 (6 bases). Trimming removed 6 bases from V and 4 bases from J, with 18 bases in between. Germline V gene lookup returns CDR1 SGHTA and CDR2 FQGNSA. The CDR3 consists of 15 residues. The CDR3 DNA follows: TGTGCCAGCAGTCTAACTCCGGGGGCAGCCTATGGCTACACCTTC. Translation: CASSLTPGAAYGYTF.

This chain joins TRBV2 and TRBJ1-1, with 8 bases aligning to TRBD1. J gave up 8 bases and V 5 bases, and 7 bases lay outside the gene matches. CDR3 size: 13 residues. Germline-derived CDR1 and CDR2 are SNHLY and FYNNEI. The CDR3, as DNA: TGTGCCAGCAGTTCGGGACAGGTTGACGAAGCTTTCTTT. Translating gives CASSSGQVDEAFF. Drawing the rest from reference TRBV2 and TRBJ1-1, the complete variable domain is EPEVTQTPSHQVTQMGQEVILRCVPISNHLYFYWYRQILGQKVEFLVSFYNNEISEKSEIFDDQFSVERPDGSNFTLKIRSTKLEDSAMYFCASSSGQVDEAFFGQGTRLTVV.

The chain couples TRBV7-6 to TRBJ2-2; tentative D call: TRBD2 (6 bases). Trimming took 1 base from V and 6 from J, leaving 12 bases between them. Per germline, CDR1 SGHVS and CDR2 FNYEAQ. The CDR3 consists of 15 residues. The CDR3 region has the DNA TGTGCCAGCAGCTTAGTGGCGGGAAGCGCCGGGGAGCTGTTTTTT. Its protein product is CASSLVAGSAGELFF.

This clone appeared a single time. Other DNA sequences in this specimen translate into the identical CDR3. The chain recombines TRBV28 with TRBJ1-5; no reliable D call. The V end was cut by 1 base, the J end by 7 bases, with 2 bases between. CDR3 length: 11 amino acids. CDR1 is MDHEN, CDR2 SYDVKM, per germline. In nucleotides, the CDR3 is TGTGCCAGCAGTTTATCCCAGCCCCAGCATTTT. Translated: CASSLSQPQHF.

Only one count was recorded for this clone. The rearrangement uses TRBV4-1 and TRBJ2-2; 8 bases are shared with TRBD2. Looked up from germline, CDR1 is MGHRA and CDR2 is YSYEKL. Trimming took 5 bases from V and 10 from J; bases not matched to a gene: 12. The CDR3 totals 15 residues. CDR3 nucleotide sequence: TGCGCCAGCAGCGAAGTACTAGCGGTAGTCGAGGAGCTGTTTTTT. This translates into CASSEVLAVVEELFF.

The genes are TRBV6-5 and TRBJ2-5; TRBD1 is a possible D gene (7 bases). V dropped 2 bases and J dropped 7 bases, with 14 bases sitting between them. CDR3 length equals 14 residues. Germline V CDR1 and CDR2: MNHEY, SVGAGI. CDR3 nucleotides: TGTGCCAGCAGTTACCGGAGGGGGCTTTGGACCCAGTACTTC. It yields the protein CASSYRRGLWTQYF.

J is TRBJ1-2 and V is TRBV6-1; 7 bases match TRBD1. Germline values: CDR1 MNHNS, CDR2 SASEGT. The V segment lost 7 bases and the J segment 4 bases; nucleotides outside the gene matches: 9. The CDR3 totals 14 residues. The CDR3 sequence: CASNEGGQPYGYTF. The CDR3 DNA is TGTGCCAGCAACGAAGGGGGACAGCCCTATGGCTACACCTTC.

V and J are TRBV27 and TRBJ2-1, with 9 bases matching TRBD2. Trimming removed 3 bases from V and 5 bases from J; junction bases left unmatched: 8. The germline CDR1 and CDR2 sequences are MNHEY and SMNVEV (reference sequence). The CDR3 runs to 16 residues. The CDR3 DNA is TGTGCCAGCAGTTTTCGCGGGACTAGCAGTCACAATGAGCAGTTCTTC. This encodes CASSFRGTSSHNEQFF.